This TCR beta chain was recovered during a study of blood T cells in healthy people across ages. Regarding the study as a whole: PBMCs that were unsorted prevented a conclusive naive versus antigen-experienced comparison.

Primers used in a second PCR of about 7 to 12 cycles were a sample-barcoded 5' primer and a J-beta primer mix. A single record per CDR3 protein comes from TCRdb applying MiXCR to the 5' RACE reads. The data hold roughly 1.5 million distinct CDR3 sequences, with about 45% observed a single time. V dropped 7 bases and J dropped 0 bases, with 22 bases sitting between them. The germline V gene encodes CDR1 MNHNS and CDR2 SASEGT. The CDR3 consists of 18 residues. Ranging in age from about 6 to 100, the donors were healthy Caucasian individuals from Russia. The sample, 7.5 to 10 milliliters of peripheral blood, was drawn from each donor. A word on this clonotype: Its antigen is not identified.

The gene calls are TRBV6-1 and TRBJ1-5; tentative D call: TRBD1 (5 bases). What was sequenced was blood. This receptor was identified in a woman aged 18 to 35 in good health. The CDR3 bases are TGTGCCAGCAAAGGTACAGGTGGAAGGGGTTATAGCAATCAGCCCCAGCATTTT. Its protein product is CASKGTGGRGYSNQPQHF.